The rows below give T cell receptor beta chains drawn from one sample of a study of CD8 T cells in Susac syndrome. TCRdb itself ran the immunoSEQ multiplex PCR reads through MiXCR, one entry per CDR3 protein. Found here are about 130,000 distinct CDR3 sequences, approximately 89% of them singletons; the top ten hold roughly 0.25%. Sample: CD8+ T cells from PBMCs. Receptors originate from a human donor with multiple sclerosis. CDR3s leave out the opening cysteine and the closing phenylalanine or tryptophan. The order of the fields is J gene, V gene, CDR3 protein.

TRBJ2-1 TRBV29-1 SVYFSGRIYNEQF
TRBJ1-2 TRBV30 AWSGQGWGTVGYT
TRBJ2-1 TRBV5-1 ASSLFNSRSVSEQF
TRBJ1-1 TRBV5-1 ASSLAGGSTEAF
TRBJ2-3 TRBV14 ASSPDRDYPTDTQY
TRBJ2-1 TRBV9 ASSVGGLPVVDEQF
TRBJ2-2 TRBV4-2 ASSQVMPGELF
TRBJ1-1 TRBV19 ASSWRGATEAF
TRBJ1-2 TRBV6-2/TRBV6-3 ASAWNYYGYT
TRBJ2-3 TRBV24-1 ATSDRRLTNTQY
TRBJ1-2 TRBV4-1 ASSSRTNYGYT
TRBJ2-5 TRBV7-9 ASSANQWEETQY
TRBJ2-1 TRBV7-8 ASSELWLAGGHYNEQF
TRBJ2-3 TRBV29-1 SVEGAHFRTDTQY
TRBJ1-5 TRBV12-3/TRBV12-4 ASSLGQGRSQPQH
TRBJ1-1 TRBV19 ASSLISTHGAF
TRBJ2-3 TRBV6-5 ASSYSPRGASTDTQY
TRBJ1-2 TRBV27 ASSPTNIQGRGYGYT
TRBJ2-5 TRBV15 ATSSPSRLADQETQY
TRBJ2-3 TRBV15 ATSKGLAGDTDTQY
TRBJ2-7 TRBV7-9 ASSSGQLYEQY
TRBJ2-3 TRBV11-2 ASLQGAGEADTQY